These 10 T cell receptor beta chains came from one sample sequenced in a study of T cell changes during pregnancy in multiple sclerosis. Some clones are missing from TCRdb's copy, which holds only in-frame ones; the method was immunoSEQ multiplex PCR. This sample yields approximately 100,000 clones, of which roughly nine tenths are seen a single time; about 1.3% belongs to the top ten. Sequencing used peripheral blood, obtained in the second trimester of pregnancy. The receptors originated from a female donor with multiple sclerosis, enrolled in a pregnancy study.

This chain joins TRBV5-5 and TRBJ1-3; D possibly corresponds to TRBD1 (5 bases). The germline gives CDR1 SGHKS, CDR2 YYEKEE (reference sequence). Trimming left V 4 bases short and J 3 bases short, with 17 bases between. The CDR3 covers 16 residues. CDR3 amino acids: CASSANGVRGGNTIYF. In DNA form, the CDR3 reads TGTGCCAGCAGCGCTAACGGCGTTAGGGGTGGAAACACCATATATTTT.

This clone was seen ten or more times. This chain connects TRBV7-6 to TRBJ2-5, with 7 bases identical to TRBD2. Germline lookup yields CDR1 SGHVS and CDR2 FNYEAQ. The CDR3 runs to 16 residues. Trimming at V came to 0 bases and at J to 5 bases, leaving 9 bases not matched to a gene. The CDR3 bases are TGTGCCAGCAGCTTAGCGAGTTACGGGGAGGGGGAGACCCAGTACTTC. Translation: CASSLASYGEGETQYF.

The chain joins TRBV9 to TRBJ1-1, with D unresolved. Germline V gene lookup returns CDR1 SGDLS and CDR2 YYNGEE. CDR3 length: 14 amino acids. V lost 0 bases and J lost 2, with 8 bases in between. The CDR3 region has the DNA TGTGCCAGCAGCGTAGTATCTGGCAACACTGAAGCTTTCTTT. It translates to CASSVVSGNTEAFF.

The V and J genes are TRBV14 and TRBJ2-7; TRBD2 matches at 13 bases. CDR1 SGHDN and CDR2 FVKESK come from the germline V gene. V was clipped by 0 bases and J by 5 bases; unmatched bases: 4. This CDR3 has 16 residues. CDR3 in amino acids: CASSQDLGTSGDEQYF. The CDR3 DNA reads TGTGCCAGCAGCCAAGATCTGGGGACTAGCGGGGACGAGCAGTACTTC.

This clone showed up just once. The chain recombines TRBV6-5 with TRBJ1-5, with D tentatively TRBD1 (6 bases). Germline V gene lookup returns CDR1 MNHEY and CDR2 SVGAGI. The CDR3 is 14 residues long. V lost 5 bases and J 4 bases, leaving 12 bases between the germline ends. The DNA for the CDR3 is TGTGCCAGCAGTAGCCGGGACACTAATCAGCCCCAGCATTTT. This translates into CASSSRDTNQPQHF.

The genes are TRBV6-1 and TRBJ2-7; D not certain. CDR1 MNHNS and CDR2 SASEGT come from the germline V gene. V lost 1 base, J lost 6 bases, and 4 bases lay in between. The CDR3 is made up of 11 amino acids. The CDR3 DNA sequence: TGTGCCAGCAGTGAAGACACCGAGCAGTACTTC. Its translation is CASSEDTEQYF.

Here the CDR3 reads CASSSTSGRQLAKNIQYF. The CDR3 DNA follows: TGTGCCAGCAGCTCGACTAGCGGGAGGCAGCTAGCCAAAAACATTCAGTACTTC. This sequence joins TRBV5-6 and TRBJ2-4; 13 bases fit TRBD2. The CDR3 is 18 amino acids. Germline V gene lookup returns CDR1 SGHDT and CDR2 YYEEEE. Trimming cost V 3 bases and J 0 bases; bases outside gene matches: 6.

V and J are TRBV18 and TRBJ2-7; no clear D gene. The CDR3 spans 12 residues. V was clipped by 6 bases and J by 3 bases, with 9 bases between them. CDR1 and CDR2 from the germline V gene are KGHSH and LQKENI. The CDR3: CASSLTDYEQYF. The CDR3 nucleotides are TGTGCCAGCTCCCTCACAGACTACGAGCAGTACTTC.

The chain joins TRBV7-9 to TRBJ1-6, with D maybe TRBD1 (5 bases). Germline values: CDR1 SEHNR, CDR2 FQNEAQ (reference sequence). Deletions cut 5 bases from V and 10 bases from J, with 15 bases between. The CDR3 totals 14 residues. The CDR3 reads CASSGPGTWSPLHF. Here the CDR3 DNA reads TGTGCCAGCAGCGGGCCAGGGACTTGGTCACCCCTCCACTTT.

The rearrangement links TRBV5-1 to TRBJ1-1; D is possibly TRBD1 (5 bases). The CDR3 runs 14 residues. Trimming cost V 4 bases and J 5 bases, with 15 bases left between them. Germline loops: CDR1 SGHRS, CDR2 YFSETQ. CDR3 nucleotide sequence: TGCGCCAGCAGCCCAAGGCAGGGAGGAACTGAAGCTTTCTTT. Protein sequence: CASSPRQGGTEAFF.